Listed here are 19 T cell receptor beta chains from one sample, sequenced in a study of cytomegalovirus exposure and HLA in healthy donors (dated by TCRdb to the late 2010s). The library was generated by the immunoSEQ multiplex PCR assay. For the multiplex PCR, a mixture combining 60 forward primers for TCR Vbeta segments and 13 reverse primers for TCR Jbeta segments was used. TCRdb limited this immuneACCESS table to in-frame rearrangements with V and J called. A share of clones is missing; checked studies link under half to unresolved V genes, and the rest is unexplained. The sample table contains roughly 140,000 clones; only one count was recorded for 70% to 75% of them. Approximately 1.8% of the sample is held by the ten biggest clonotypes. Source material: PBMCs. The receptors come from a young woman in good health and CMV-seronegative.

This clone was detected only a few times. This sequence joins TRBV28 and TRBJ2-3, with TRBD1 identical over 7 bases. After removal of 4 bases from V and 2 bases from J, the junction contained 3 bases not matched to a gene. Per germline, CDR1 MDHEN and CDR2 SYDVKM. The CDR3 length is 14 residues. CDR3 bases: TGTGCCAGCAGTTCGGGACAGCTCACAGATACGCAGTATTTT. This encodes CASSSGQLTDTQYF.

For the CDR3, the DNA is TGTGCCAGTAGTCCCATGAGCGCCACAGATACGCAGTATTTT. As protein: CASSPMSATDTQYF. The chain employs TRBV19 and TRBJ2-3; D is undetermined. Per germline, CDR1 LNHDA and CDR2 SQIVND (reference sequence). Trimming shortened V by 5 bases and J by 2 bases, and 11 bases separated the two germline ends. The CDR3 covers 14 residues.

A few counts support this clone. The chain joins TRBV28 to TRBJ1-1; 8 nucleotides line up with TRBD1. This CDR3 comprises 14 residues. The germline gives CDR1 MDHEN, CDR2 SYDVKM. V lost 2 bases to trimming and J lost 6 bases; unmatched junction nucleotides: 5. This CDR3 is CASSLPGGAAEAFF. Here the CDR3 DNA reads TGTGCCAGCAGTTTACCAGGGGGCGCCGCTGAAGCTTTCTTT.

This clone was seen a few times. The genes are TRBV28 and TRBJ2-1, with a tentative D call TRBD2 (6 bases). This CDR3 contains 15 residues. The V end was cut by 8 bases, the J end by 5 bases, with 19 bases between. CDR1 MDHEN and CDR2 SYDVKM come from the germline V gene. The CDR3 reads CASPKPLEGNNEQFF. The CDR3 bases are TGTGCCAGCCCAAAGCCGTTGGAGGGGAACAATGAGCAGTTCTTC.

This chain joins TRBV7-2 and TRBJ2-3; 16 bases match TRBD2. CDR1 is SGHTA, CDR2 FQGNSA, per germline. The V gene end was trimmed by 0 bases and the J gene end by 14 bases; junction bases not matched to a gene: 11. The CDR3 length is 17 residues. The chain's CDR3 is CASSLARGTSGGAIGYF. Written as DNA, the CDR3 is TGTGCCAGCAGCTTAGCGCGGGGGACTAGCGGGGGGGCGATTGGGTATTTT.

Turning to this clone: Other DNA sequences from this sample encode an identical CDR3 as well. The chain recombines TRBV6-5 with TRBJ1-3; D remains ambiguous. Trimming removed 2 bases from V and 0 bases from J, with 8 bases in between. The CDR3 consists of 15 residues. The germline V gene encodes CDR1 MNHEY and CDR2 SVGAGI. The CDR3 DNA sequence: TGTGCCAGCAGTTACAGCTCCCTCTCTGGAAACACCATATATTTT. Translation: CASSYSSLSGNTIYF.

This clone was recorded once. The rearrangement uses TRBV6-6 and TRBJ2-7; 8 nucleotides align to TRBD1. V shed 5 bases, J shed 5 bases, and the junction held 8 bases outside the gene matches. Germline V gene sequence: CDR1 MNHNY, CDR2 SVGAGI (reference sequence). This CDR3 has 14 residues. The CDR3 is CASSPQGGVHEQYV. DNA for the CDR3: TGTGCCAGCAGTCCACAGGGGGGTGTCCACGAGCAGTACGTC.

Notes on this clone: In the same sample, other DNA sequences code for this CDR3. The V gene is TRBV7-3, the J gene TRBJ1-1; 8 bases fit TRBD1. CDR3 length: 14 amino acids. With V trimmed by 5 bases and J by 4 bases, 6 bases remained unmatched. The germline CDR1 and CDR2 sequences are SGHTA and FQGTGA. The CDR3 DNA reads TGTGCCAGCAGCCCACGACAGGGGAGCACTGAAGCTTTCTTT. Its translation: CASSPRQGSTEAFF.

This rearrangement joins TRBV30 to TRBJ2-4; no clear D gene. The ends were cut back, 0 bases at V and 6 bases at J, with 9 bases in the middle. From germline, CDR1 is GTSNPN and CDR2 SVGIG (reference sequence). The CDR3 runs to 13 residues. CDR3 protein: CAWSVGNRNIQYF. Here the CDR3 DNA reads TGTGCCTGGAGTGTGGGCAATCGAAACATTCAGTACTTC. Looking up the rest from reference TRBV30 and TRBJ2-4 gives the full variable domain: SQTIHQWPATLVQPVGSPLSLECTVEGTSNPNLYWYRQAAGRGLQLLFYSVGIGQISSEVPQNLSASRPQDRQFILSSKKLLLSDSGFYLCAWSVGNRNIQYFGAGTRLSVL.

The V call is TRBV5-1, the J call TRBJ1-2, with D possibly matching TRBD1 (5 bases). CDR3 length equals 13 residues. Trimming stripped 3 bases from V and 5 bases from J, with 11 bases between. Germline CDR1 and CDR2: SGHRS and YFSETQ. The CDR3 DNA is TGCGCCAGCAGCTCGTCAGGGATATATGGCTACACCTTC. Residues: CASSSSGIYGYTF.

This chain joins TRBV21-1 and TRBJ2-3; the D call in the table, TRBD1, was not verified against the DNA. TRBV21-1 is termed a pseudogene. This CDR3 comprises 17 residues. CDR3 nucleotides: TGTGCCAGCAGCAAAGGGGTCCGACAGGGTAGCACAGATACGCAGTATTTT. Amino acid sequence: CASSKGVRQGSTDTQYF.

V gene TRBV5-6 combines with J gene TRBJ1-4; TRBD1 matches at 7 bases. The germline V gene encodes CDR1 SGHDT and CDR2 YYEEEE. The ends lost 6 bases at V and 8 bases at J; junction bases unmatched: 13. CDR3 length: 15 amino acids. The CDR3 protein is CASTQAGATGEKLFF. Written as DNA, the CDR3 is TGTGCCAGCACCCAAGCCGGGGCGACAGGGGAAAAACTGTTTTTT.

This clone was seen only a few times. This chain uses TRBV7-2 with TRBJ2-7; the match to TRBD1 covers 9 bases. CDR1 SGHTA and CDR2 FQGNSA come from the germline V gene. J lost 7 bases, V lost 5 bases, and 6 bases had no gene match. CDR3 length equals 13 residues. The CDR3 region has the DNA TGTGCCAGCAGCCTGGGGACAGGGAGGGAGCAGTACGTC. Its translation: CASSLGTGREQYV.

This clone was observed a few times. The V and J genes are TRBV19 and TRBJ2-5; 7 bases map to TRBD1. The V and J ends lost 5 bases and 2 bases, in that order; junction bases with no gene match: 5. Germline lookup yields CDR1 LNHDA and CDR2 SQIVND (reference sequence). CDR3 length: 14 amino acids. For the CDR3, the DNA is TGTGCCAGTAGTGCCCCGGGACAGCAAGAGACCCAGTACTTC. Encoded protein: CASSAPGQQETQYF.

The CDR3 DNA is TGTGCCAGCAGTGGGGCTTACAGGGTAACTGGAAACACCATATATTTT. Translated, it gives CASSGAYRVTGNTIYF. This chain joins TRBV6-1 and TRBJ1-3, with D perhaps matching TRBD1 (6 bases). The germline V and J ends were trimmed by 4 bases and 2 bases, with 15 bases remaining between them. Per the germline V gene, CDR1 is MNHNS and CDR2 is SASEGT. The CDR3 is made up of 16 amino acids.

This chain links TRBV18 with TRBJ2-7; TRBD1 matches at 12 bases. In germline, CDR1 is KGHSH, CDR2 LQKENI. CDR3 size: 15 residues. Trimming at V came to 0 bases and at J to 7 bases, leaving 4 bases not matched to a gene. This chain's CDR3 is CASSPPGTGGKEQYF. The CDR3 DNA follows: TGTGCCAGCTCACCACCCGGGACAGGGGGCAAAGAGCAGTACTTC.

CDR3 DNA: TGTGCCAGCAGCTTACTAGCGGACTCCTACAATGAGCAGTTCTTC. Translation: CASSLLADSYNEQFF. This chain links TRBV7-3 with TRBJ2-1, with 7 bases aligning to TRBD2. This CDR3 has 15 residues. Germline trimming cut 2 bases from V and 0 bases from J; bases unmatched to any gene: 1. Germline CDR1 reads SGHTA; CDR2 reads FQGTGA.

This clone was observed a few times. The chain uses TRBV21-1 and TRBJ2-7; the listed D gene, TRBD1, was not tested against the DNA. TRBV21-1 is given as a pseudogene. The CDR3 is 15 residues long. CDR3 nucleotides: TGTGCCAGCAGCGCCCAGACAGGCCGAACCTACGAGCAGTACTTC. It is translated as CASSAQTGRTYEQYF.

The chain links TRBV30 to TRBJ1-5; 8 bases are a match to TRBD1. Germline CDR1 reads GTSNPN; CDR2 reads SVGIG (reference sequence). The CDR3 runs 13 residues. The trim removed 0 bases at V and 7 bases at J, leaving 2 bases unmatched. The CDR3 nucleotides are TGTGCCTGGAGTGTTACAGGGGGACAGCCCCAGCATTTT. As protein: CAWSVTGGQPQHF. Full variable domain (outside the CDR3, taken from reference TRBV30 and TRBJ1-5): SQTIHQWPATLVQPVGSPLSLECTVEGTSNPNLYWYRQAAGRGLQLLFYSVGIGQISSEVPQNLSASRPQDRQFILSSKKLLLSDSGFYLCAWSVTGGQPQHFGDGTRLSIL.